These 22 T cell receptor beta chains share one sample of origin, sequenced in a study of blood T cell repertoires in COVID-19 (dated by TCRdb to between 2020 and 2021). Receptor libraries were prepared by the immunoSEQ multiplex PCR assay. Drawn from immuneACCESS, this table holds only the in-frame rearrangements with V and J called that TCRdb kept. Clones are partly lost; checked studies trace under half to an unresolved V gene and leave the rest unexplained. In all, the sample holds about 400,000 clones, and more than 80% of those were seen once. The ten largest account for roughly 1.4% of the sample. Sequencing was done on a sample of peripheral blood. All receptors come from a woman in her thirties with active or convalescent COVID-19.

This rearrangement joins TRBV29-1 to TRBJ1-2; 7 nucleotides line up with TRBD1. Per the germline V gene, CDR1 is SQVTM and CDR2 is ANQGSEA. The CDR3 extends over 16 amino acids. The J segment lost 3 bases and the V segment lost 3 bases, leaving 13 bases of the junction unmatched. CDR3 DNA: TGCAGCGTTGACTGGAGACAGGGAAGGGTAGACTATGGCTACACCTTC. It yields the protein CSVDWRQGRVDYGYTF.

This chain links TRBV6-6 with TRBJ1-3; D is ambiguous. Looked up from germline, CDR1 is MNHNY and CDR2 is SVGAGI (reference sequence). The CDR3 extends over 15 amino acids. V lost 1 base and J 4 bases, leaving 11 bases between the germline ends. CDR3: CASSYFPGTGNTIYF. The DNA of the CDR3 is TGTGCCAGCAGTTACTTCCCGGGAACCGGAAACACCATATATTTT.

V and J are TRBV27 and TRBJ2-3; 15 bases agree with TRBD2. Germline V gene data show CDR1 as MNHEY and CDR2 as SMNVEV (reference sequence). The CDR3 has 17 amino acids. Unmatched junction bases numbered 13, after V lost 4 bases and J lost 11 bases. For the CDR3, the DNA is TGTGCCAGCAGTTCCCAAAGGACTAGCGGGGGGGTTCGTGGGCAGTATTTT. Translating gives CASSSQRTSGGVRGQYF.

The chain combines TRBV2 with TRBJ1-1, with 9 bases that match TRBD1. The CDR3 length is 14 residues. Germline lookup yields CDR1 SNHLY and CDR2 FYNNEI. The V segment lost 6 bases and the J segment 5 bases; nucleotides outside the gene matches: 7. The CDR3 loop reads CASRRTGEITEAFF. The CDR3 nucleotides are TGTGCCAGCAGGCGGACAGGGGAAATTACTGAAGCTTTCTTT.

The rearrangement uses TRBV7-9 and TRBJ2-2; weak D call: TRBD1 (5 bases). The length of the CDR3 is 18 residues. V was pared by 4 bases and J by 3 bases, with 21 bases between. Per the germline V gene, CDR1 is SEHNR and CDR2 is FQNEAQ (reference sequence). The CDR3 DNA reads TGTGCCAGCAGCTCGATAAGACAGACTCAACGAGACACCGGGGAGCTGTTTTTT. Translating it yields CASSSIRQTQRDTGELFF.

This clone was recorded only once. The chain joins TRBV9 to TRBJ1-3; 9 bases are shared with TRBD1. The CDR3 has 17 residues. From germline, CDR1 is SGDLS and CDR2 YYNGEE. Trimming removed 0 bases from V and 2 bases from J; junction bases left unmatched: 6. This chain's CDR3 is CASSVGPGQGTGNTIYF. The CDR3 DNA sequence: TGTGCCAGCAGCGTAGGTCCGGGACAGGGAACTGGAAACACCATATATTTT.

The chain links TRBV5-1 to TRBJ2-3; D possibly corresponds to TRBD1 (6 bases). The germline V gene encodes CDR1 SGHRS and CDR2 YFSETQ. The length of the CDR3 is 15 residues. The V and J ends lost 3 bases and 2 bases respectively, with 13 bases between them. In DNA, the CDR3 is TGCGCCAGCAGCTATGGGACAAGCCCCACAGATACGCAGTATTTT. Translating it yields CASSYGTSPTDTQYF.

The gene calls are TRBV27 and TRBJ2-2; 7 bases map to TRBD1. With V trimmed by 4 bases and J by 0 bases, 2 bases remained unmatched. The CDR3 consists of 15 residues. Germline V lookup: CDR1 MNHEY, CDR2 SMNVEV (reference sequence). In DNA, the CDR3 is TGTGCCAGCAGTTGGGGACAGTCGAACACCGGGGAGCTGTTTTTT. Its protein product is CASSWGQSNTGELFF.

The chain recombines TRBV10-3 with TRBJ1-2, with 9 bases fitting TRBD1. This CDR3 is built from 16 residues. V dropped 3 bases and J dropped 2; count of bases not matched to a gene: 7. CDR1 is ENHRY, CDR2 SYGVKD, per germline. The CDR3, as DNA: TGTGCCATCAGTGAACCCTGGACAGGGGACAACTATGGCTACACCTTC. This gives the protein CAISEPWTGDNYGYTF.

V and J are TRBV20-1 and TRBJ1-5; D gene uncertain. Trimming shortened V by 3 bases and J by 2 bases, and 14 bases separated the two germline ends. Germline V gene lookup returns CDR1 DFQATT and CDR2 SNEGSKA (reference sequence). The CDR3 is made up of 15 amino acids. CDR3 in DNA: TGCAGTGCTAGTTCGGCGGGCATGGGCAATCAGCCCCAGCATTTT. Protein: CSASSAGMGNQPQHF.

The gene calls are TRBV4-1 and TRBJ2-7; TRBD2 matches at 7 bases. This CDR3 region has 15 residues. Germline V lookup: CDR1 MGHRA, CDR2 YSYEKL. The junction had 7 bases not matched to a gene; V was cut back by 1 base and J by 4 bases. DNA of the CDR3: TGCGCCAGCAGCCAAGGTCCCCTAGCGGCATACGAGCAGTACTTC. Its protein product is CASSQGPLAAYEQYF.

J is TRBJ2-3 and V is TRBV11-2; D remains ambiguous. Trimming left V 5 bases short and J 3 bases short, with 12 bases between. Germline V lookup: CDR1 SGHAT, CDR2 FQNNGV. The CDR3 runs 14 residues. The CDR3 bases are TGTGCCAGCAGCCCGGTATACCTGACAGATACGCAGTATTTT. Residues: CASSPVYLTDTQYF.

The chain employs TRBV9 and TRBJ1-4, with no clear D. Germline V gives CDR1 SGDLS, CDR2 YYNGEE. CDR3 size: 14 residues. V lost 3 bases, J lost 5 bases, and 11 bases lay in between. The CDR3 is CASSAPLGNEKLFF. CDR3 DNA sequence: TGTGCCAGCAGCGCCCCTCTGGGCAATGAAAAACTGTTTTTT.

The rearrangement uses TRBV7-9 and TRBJ2-5, with 7 nucleotides matching TRBD1. This CDR3 has 12 amino acids. V lost 6 bases, J lost 4 bases, and 2 bases stayed unmatched. Germline V lookup: CDR1 SEHNR, CDR2 FQNEAQ (reference sequence). CDR3 loop: CASRPGGETQYF. Here the CDR3 DNA reads TGTGCCAGCAGACCAGGGGGAGAGACCCAGTACTTC.

This clone was seen more than once but under ten times. The chain uses TRBV3-1 (or the pseudogene TRBV3-2) and TRBJ2-2, with D tentatively TRBD2 (5 bases). V lost 4 bases and J 1 base, leaving 7 bases between the germline ends. The germline V gene encodes CDR1 LGHDT and CDR2 YNNKEL (reference sequence). The length of the CDR3 is 14 residues. In DNA, the CDR3 is TGTGCCAGCAGCCGGGAGTTGAACACCGGGGAGCTGTTTTTT. It yields the protein CASSRELNTGELFF.

V is TRBV5-1 and J is TRBJ2-7, with D hard to call. The CDR3 length is 13 residues. Germline CDR1 and CDR2: SGHRS and YFSETQ. Deletions cut 0 bases from V and 0 bases from J, with 4 bases between. The CDR3 bases are TGCGCCAGCAGCTTGGGGAGCTCCTACGAGCAGTACTTC. Translated, it gives CASSLGSSYEQYF.

The genes are TRBV5-6 and TRBJ2-7; 7 bases agree with TRBD1. The germline V gene encodes CDR1 SGHDT and CDR2 YYEEEE. The CDR3 extends over 15 amino acids. Trimming at V came to 1 base and at J to 1 base, leaving 5 bases not matched to a gene. The CDR3 is CASSLRGPGSYEQYF. Here the CDR3 DNA reads TGTGCCAGCAGCTTGAGGGGGCCAGGATCCTACGAGCAGTACTTC.

The chain has TRBV18 and TRBJ1-4; the match to TRBD1 covers 9 bases. The CDR3 runs to 15 residues. CDR1 is KGHSH, CDR2 LQKENI, per germline. J gave up 4 bases and V 3 bases, and 3 bases lay outside the gene matches. The CDR3 region is CASSPRQGGNEKLFF. As DNA, the CDR3 is TGTGCCAGCTCACCCCGACAGGGGGGTAATGAAAAACTGTTTTTT.

V gene TRBV19 combines with J gene TRBJ1-1, with D perhaps matching TRBD1 (6 bases). Germline V CDR1 and CDR2: LNHDA, SQIVND (reference sequence). CDR3 length: 13 amino acids. The V end lost 3 bases, the J end lost 5 bases, and 10 bases lay between the germline ends. The CDR3 DNA is TGTGCCAGTAGTATCACAGGGTTTACTGAAGCTTTCTTT. Protein: CASSITGFTEAFF.

The chain combines TRBV3-1 (or the pseudogene TRBV3-2) with TRBJ2-7; 9 nucleotides align to TRBD1. This CDR3 contains 15 residues. The V and J ends lost 2 bases and 3 bases, in that order; junction bases with no gene match: 5. Germline loops: CDR1 LGHDT, CDR2 YNNKEL (reference sequence). In DNA form, the CDR3 reads TGTGCCAGCAGCCAATGGGGGACAGGGATCTACGAGCAGTACTTC. Its protein is CASSQWGTGIYEQYF.

The chain recombines TRBV7-6 with TRBJ2-5; possibly TRBD2 for D (5 bases). Trimming stripped 2 bases from V and 2 bases from J, with 15 bases between. The CDR3 totals 16 residues. The V gene's germline CDR1 is SGHVS and CDR2 FNYEAQ. CDR3: CASSLSRELEQETQYF. As DNA, the CDR3 is TGTGCCAGCAGCTTATCGAGGGAGCTCGAGCAAGAGACCCAGTACTTC.

The chain carries TRBV5-4 and TRBJ2-5; 8 bases line up with TRBD1. This CDR3 is 15 amino acids long. Germline CDR1 and CDR2: SGHNT and YYREEE (reference sequence). The V and J ends lost 0 bases and 2 bases, in that order; junction bases with no gene match: 3. The CDR3 loop reads CASSLAGGSQETQYF. Written as DNA, the CDR3 is TGTGCCAGCAGCTTGGCAGGGGGCAGTCAAGAGACCCAGTACTTC. The whole variable domain, remainder taken from reference TRBV5-4 and TRBJ2-5, is ETGVTQSPTHLIKTRGQQVTLRCSSQSGHNTVSWYQQALGQGPQFIFQYYREEENGRGNFPPRFSGLQFPNYSSELNVNALELDDSALYLCASSLAGGSQETQYFGPGTRLLVL.